The 26 T cell receptor beta chains listed next were all sequenced from one sample in a study of blood T cell repertoires in COVID-19. The table came from immunoSEQ multiplex PCR; TCRdb's copy has only in-frame clones and leaves some out. The sample holds roughly 130,000 clones, approximately 88% seen once. What was sequenced was peripheral blood. The receptors come from a woman in her twenties or thirties who had recovered from COVID-19.

The V and J genes are TRBV6-1 and TRBJ1-5; D not resolved. This CDR3 comprises 15 residues. Trimming left V 1 base short and J 11 bases short, with 18 bases between. CDR1 is MNHNS and CDR2 is SASEGT in the germline V gene. CDR3 nucleotides: TGTGCCAGCAGTGAAGGCGGGAGAAGGACGGGGTCCCAGCATTTT. As protein: CASSEGGRRTGSQHF.

This rearrangement joins TRBV15 to TRBJ2-1, with TRBD2 matching 13 bases. Trimming removed 8 bases from V and 9 bases from J; junction bases left unmatched: 1. Germline V gene data show CDR1 as LNHNV and CDR2 as YYDKDF (reference sequence). This CDR3 spans 12 amino acids. In nucleotides, the CDR3 is TGTGCCACCGGGACTAGCGGGATTGAGCAGTTCTTC. Translating gives CATGTSGIEQFF.

The chain uses TRBV18 and TRBJ1-5, with D perhaps TRBD1 (6 bases). V was trimmed by 3 bases and J by 0 bases, leaving 15 bases between them. Germline lookup yields CDR1 KGHSH and CDR2 LQKENI. The CDR3 contains 17 residues. CDR3 residues: CASSPKQSTGSNQPQHF. Here the CDR3 DNA reads TGTGCCAGCTCACCGAAACAATCGACAGGTAGCAATCAGCCCCAGCATTTT.

V and J are TRBV5-6 and TRBJ2-7; 9 bases line up with TRBD2. The CDR3 is 15 residues long. Trimming cost V 1 base and J 5 bases; bases outside gene matches: 7. Germline V gene sequence: CDR1 SGHDT, CDR2 YYEEEE. The CDR3 sequence is CASSLWLAGRNEQYF. The CDR3 region has the DNA TGTGCCAGCAGCTTGTGGCTAGCGGGAAGGAACGAGCAGTACTTC.

The chain uses TRBV28 and TRBJ2-2, with a possible D match to TRBD2 (6 bases). From germline, CDR1 is MDHEN and CDR2 SYDVKM. The CDR3 is made up of 15 amino acids. V lost 6 bases, J lost 5 bases, and 16 bases lay in between. CDR3 bases: TGTGCCAGCAGGGGCCGGGAGTTGGGAACCGGGGAGCTGTTTTTT. Translation gives CASRGRELGTGELFF.

The J gene is TRBJ2-1, the V gene TRBV27; the match to TRBD2 covers 7 bases. The trim removed 0 bases at V and 7 bases at J, leaving 9 bases unmatched. The CDR3 runs to 16 residues. CDR1 and CDR2 (germline): MNHEY, SMNVEV (reference sequence). The CDR3 loop reads CASSLSVASGTNEQFF. CDR3 bases: TGTGCCAGCAGTTTATCGGTTGCTAGCGGTACGAATGAGCAGTTCTTC.

The chain carries TRBV3-1 (or the pseudogene TRBV3-2) and TRBJ2-5; D is perhaps TRBD1 (5 bases). Germline loops: CDR1 LGHDT, CDR2 YNNKEL (reference sequence). This CDR3 spans 13 amino acids. Trimming pared 3 bases from V and 5 bases from J, leaving 10 bases between. CDR3 sequence (DNA): TGTGCCAGCAGCCAGGACCCAGGGGAGACCCAGTACTTC. Translated, it gives CASSQDPGETQYF.

The V and J genes are TRBV5-1 and TRBJ2-5, with 9 bases identical to TRBD2. Germline CDR1 is SGHRS and CDR2 is YFSETQ. The CDR3 has 15 residues. The V gene end was trimmed by 0 bases and the J gene end by 5 bases; junction bases not matched to a gene: 5. CDR3 nucleotide sequence: TGCGCCAGCAGCTTGGTAGCGGGGGAGGGCGAGACCCAGTACTTC. Translated: CASSLVAGEGETQYF.

This clone came up a few times. The chain carries TRBV11-2 and TRBJ1-1; no clear D. Trimming shortened V by 1 base and J by 1 base, and 16 bases separated the two germline ends. The germline V gene has CDR1 SGHAT and CDR2 FQNNGV. The CDR3 covers 17 residues. The CDR3 spells CASSLVGGFQANTEAFF. The DNA of the CDR3 is TGTGCCAGCAGCTTAGTTGGCGGGTTCCAGGCGAACACTGAAGCTTTCTTT.

This clone was found a few times. V and J are TRBV11-2 and TRBJ2-5, with TRBD1 as a possible D gene (6 bases). CDR1 SGHAT and CDR2 FQNNGV come from the germline V gene. Trimming took 3 bases from V and 3 from J, leaving 14 bases between them. This CDR3 is 15 amino acids long. As DNA, the CDR3 is TGTGCCAGCAGCTTGAGGCAGGGGTTCGAAGAGACCCAGTACTTC. Translation gives CASSLRQGFEETQYF.

The rearrangement joins TRBV2 to TRBJ2-5; 14 bases line up with TRBD2. The V segment lost 8 bases and the J segment 0 bases; nucleotides outside the gene matches: 2. Germline loops: CDR1 SNHLY, CDR2 FYNNEI. This CDR3 has 15 amino acids. The CDR3 reads CASRTSGGYQETQYF. DNA of the CDR3: TGTGCCAGCCGGACTAGCGGGGGGTACCAAGAGACCCAGTACTTC.

Remarks on this clone: A read error may account for a junction end that differs from germline. This chain links TRBV6-1 with TRBJ2-7; D perhaps matches TRBD1 (5 bases). Germline lookup yields CDR1 MNHNS and CDR2 SASEGT. There are 14 residues in the CDR3. The CDR3, as DNA: TGTGCCACCAGTGAAAGGGGCAGAACCTACGAGCAGTACTTC. Translation gives CATSERGRTYEQYF.

The V gene is TRBV4-2, the J gene TRBJ2-1; 8 bases are a match to TRBD2. CDR1 is LGHNA, CDR2 YNFKEQ, per germline. CDR3 length: 13 amino acids. Unmatched junction bases numbered 0, after V lost 1 base and J lost 7 bases. The CDR3 sequence: CASSQAGGNEQFF. The CDR3 DNA sequence: TGTGCCAGCAGCCAAGCGGGAGGGAATGAGCAGTTCTTC.

CDR3: CASSPGQGAFSPLHF. In DNA form, the CDR3 reads TGTGCCAGCAGCCCGGGACAGGGGGCTTTCTCACCCCTCCACTTT. V is TRBV14 and J is TRBJ1-6; 12 nucleotides align to TRBD1. Germline CDR1 is SGHDN and CDR2 is FVKESK. The J segment lost 10 bases and the V segment lost 4 bases, leaving 5 bases of the junction unmatched. The CDR3 has 15 residues.

The V and J genes are TRBV3-1 (or the pseudogene TRBV3-2) and TRBJ2-7; D may be TRBD1 (6 bases). V lost 6 bases and J lost 2, with 11 bases in between. The germline V gene has CDR1 LGHDT and CDR2 YNNKEL (reference sequence). The CDR3 has 13 amino acids. In DNA form, the CDR3 reads TGTGCCAGCAGGAACGGACAGCCCTACGAGCAGTACTTC. Amino acids: CASRNGQPYEQYF.

The chain links TRBV18 to TRBJ1-2, with 10 bases identical to TRBD1. In germline, CDR1 is KGHSH, CDR2 LQKENI. V dropped 3 bases and J dropped 4; count of bases not matched to a gene: 14. The CDR3 has 18 residues. CDR3 coding DNA: TGTGCCAGCTCACCGCCCAGCCATGACAGGGGGCAAGGCTATGGCTACACCTTC. Protein product: CASSPPSHDRGQGYGYTF. Full variable domain (outside the CDR3, taken from reference TRBV18 and TRBJ1-2): NAGVMQNPRHLVRRRGQEARLRCSPMKGHSHVYWYRQLPEEGLKFMVYLQKENIIDESGMPKERFSAEFPKEGPSILRIQQVVRGDSAAYFCASSPPSHDRGQGYGYTFGSGTRLTVV.

This rearrangement joins TRBV4-1 to TRBJ1-5, with 8 nucleotides matching TRBD1. CDR3 length equals 15 residues. Per the germline V gene, CDR1 is MGHRA and CDR2 is YSYEKL. V dropped 1 base and J dropped 6; count of bases not matched to a gene: 5. The CDR3 bases are TGCGCCAGCAGCCAAGGACAGGGGTTGGGTCAGCCCCAGCATTTT. Encoded protein: CASSQGQGLGQPQHF.

The DNA of the CDR3 is TGTGCCAGCACGCGGGACCCCAGCTCAGGGTATGGCTACACCTTC. This codes for CASTRDPSSGYGYTF. The rearrangement uses TRBV7-2 and TRBJ1-2, with D possibly matching TRBD1 (5 bases). Trimming pared 7 bases from V and 5 bases from J, leaving 20 bases between. The germline V gene encodes CDR1 SGHTA and CDR2 FQGNSA. CDR3 size: 15 residues.

DNA for the CDR3: TGTGCCAGTAGTATCCCTCTTGGAGAGGGCGCCGGCTACACCTTC. Translated, it gives CASSIPLGEGAGYTF. The chain carries TRBV19 and TRBJ1-2; D is ambiguous. CDR3 size: 15 residues. V was pared by 3 bases and J by 8 bases, with 19 bases between. CDR1 LNHDA and CDR2 SQIVND come from the germline V gene (reference sequence).

V and J are TRBV2 and TRBJ2-5; tentative D call: TRBD2 (6 bases). V was trimmed by 0 bases and J by 4 bases, leaving 15 bases between them. The CDR3 is 16 amino acids. Germline loops: CDR1 SNHLY, CDR2 FYNNEI. The CDR3 sequence is CASSEAPGARGETQYF. CDR3 nucleotides: TGTGCCAGCAGTGAAGCCCCGGGAGCGCGGGGAGAGACCCAGTACTTC.

The chain is built from TRBV29-1 and TRBJ1-1; 8 positions match TRBD1. The CDR3 contains 14 residues. Germline values: CDR1 SQVTM, CDR2 ANQGSEA. Trimming removed 8 bases from V and 0 bases from J; junction bases left unmatched: 8. The CDR3 region is CSYTGGRVNTEAFF. The CDR3 DNA reads TGCAGCTATACAGGGGGGCGGGTGAACACTGAAGCTTTCTTT.

This chain joins TRBV27 and TRBJ2-2, with D possibly TRBD1 on 5 matching bases. V was shortened by 0 bases and J by 4 bases, with 21 bases between the two germline ends. Germline values: CDR1 MNHEY, CDR2 SMNVEV (reference sequence). The CDR3 runs 19 residues. CDR3 protein: CASSLSPPPAPGSTGELFF. In DNA form, the CDR3 reads TGTGCCAGCAGTTTATCCCCACCCCCCGCGCCAGGGTCCACCGGGGAGCTGTTTTTT.

With respect to this clone: Other DNA sequences from this sample encode an identical CDR3 as well. The chain recombines TRBV5-1 with TRBJ1-2; weak D call: TRBD1 (5 bases). Trimming took off 4 bases at V and 1 base at J, with 8 bases between the two ends. This CDR3 has 13 residues. From germline, CDR1 is SGHRS and CDR2 YFSETQ. CDR3 protein: CASSLDSNYGYTF. CDR3 nucleotide sequence: TGCGCCAGCAGCCTTGACAGTAACTATGGCTACACCTTC.

The chain links TRBV4-2 to TRBJ2-5; TRBD2 matches at 11 bases. V lost 4 bases, J lost 3 bases, and 4 bases stayed unmatched. CDR1 is LGHNA and CDR2 is YNFKEQ in the germline V gene. This CDR3 is built from 15 residues. The CDR3 sequence: CASSRETSGEETQYF. The CDR3 bases are TGTGCCAGCAGCCGCGAGACTAGCGGGGAAGAGACCCAGTACTTC.

The J gene is TRBJ2-1, the V gene TRBV5-6; D possibly corresponds to TRBD2 (5 bases). The germline gives CDR1 SGHDT, CDR2 YYEEEE. Trimming left V 4 bases short and J 2 bases short, with 13 bases between. The CDR3 loop spans 15 amino acids. The CDR3 bases are TGTGCCAGCAGCCACCGCGAGGGAGCCTACAATGAGCAGTTCTTC. As protein: CASSHREGAYNEQFF.

This chain uses TRBV10-1 with TRBJ2-7, with D possibly matching TRBD1 (5 bases). With 2 bases removed from V and 5 bases from J, the gap between germline ends came to 16 bases. This CDR3 has 15 residues. CDR1 is WNHNN and CDR2 is SYGVQD in the germline V gene (reference sequence). CDR3 amino acids: CASSETAGRFHEQYF. The CDR3 bases are TGCGCCAGCAGTGAGACGGCAGGGCGATTCCACGAGCAGTACTTC.